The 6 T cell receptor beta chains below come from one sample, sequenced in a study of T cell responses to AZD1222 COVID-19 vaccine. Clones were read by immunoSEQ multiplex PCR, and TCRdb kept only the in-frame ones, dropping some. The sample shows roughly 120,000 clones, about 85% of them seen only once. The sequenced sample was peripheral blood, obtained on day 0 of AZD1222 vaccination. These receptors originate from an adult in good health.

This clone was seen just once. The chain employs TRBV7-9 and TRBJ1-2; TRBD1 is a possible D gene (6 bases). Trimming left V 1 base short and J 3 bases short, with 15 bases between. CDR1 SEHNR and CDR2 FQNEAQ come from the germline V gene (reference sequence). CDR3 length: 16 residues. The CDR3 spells CASSLVGRGFDYGYTF. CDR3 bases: TGTGCCAGCAGCTTAGTAGGAAGGGGGTTTGACTATGGCTACACCTTC.

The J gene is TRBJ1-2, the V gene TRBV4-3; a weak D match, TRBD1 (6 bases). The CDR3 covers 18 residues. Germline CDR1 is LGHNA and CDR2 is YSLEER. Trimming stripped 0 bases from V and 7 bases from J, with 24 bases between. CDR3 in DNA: TGCGCCAGCAGCCAAGAAGATCGGAGTACCGGGACAATCCTTGGCTACACCTTC. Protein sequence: CASSQEDRSTGTILGYTF.

CDR3: CATSDDGTDTQYF. In nucleotides, the CDR3 is TGTGCCACCAGTGACGACGGCACAGATACGCAGTATTTT. The chain carries TRBV24-1 and TRBJ2-3; D remains ambiguous. Germline V gene data show CDR1 as KGHDR and CDR2 as SFDVKD. V lost 4 bases, J lost 1 base, and 5 bases lay in between. There are 13 residues in the CDR3.

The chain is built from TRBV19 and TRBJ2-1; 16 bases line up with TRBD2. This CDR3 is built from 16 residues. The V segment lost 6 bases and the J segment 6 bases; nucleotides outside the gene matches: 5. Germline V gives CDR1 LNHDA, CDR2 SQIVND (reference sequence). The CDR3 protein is CASSRGLAGGLNEQFF. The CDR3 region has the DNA TGTGCCAGTAGCAGGGGACTAGCGGGGGGGCTCAATGAGCAGTTCTTC.

The DNA for the CDR3 is TGTGCCAGCAGTTTACTAGCCGAGACCCAGTACTTC. Translating it yields CASSLLAETQYF. This chain uses TRBV28 with TRBJ2-5; maybe TRBD2 (5 bases). Trimming took 2 bases from V and 5 from J, leaving 6 bases between them. The CDR3 has 12 amino acids. Germline CDR1 MDHEN, CDR2 SYDVKM.

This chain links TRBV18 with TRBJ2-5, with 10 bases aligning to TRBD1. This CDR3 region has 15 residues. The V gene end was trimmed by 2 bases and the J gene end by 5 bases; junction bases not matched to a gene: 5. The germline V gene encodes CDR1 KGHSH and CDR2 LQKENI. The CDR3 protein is CASSPDRGRRETQYF. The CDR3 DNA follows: TGTGCCAGCTCACCAGACAGGGGGCGGAGGGAGACCCAGTACTTC.